This entry lists 16 T cell receptor beta chains sequenced from one sample in a study of technical replicates of blood from a few donors. Here immunoSEQ multiplex PCR was the method, and the copy in TCRdb shows in-frame clones only, minus some. This table has some 15,000 clones, around four fifths appearing once. Source material: PBMCs. These receptors all stem from a human donor in good health.

The V gene is TRBV19, the J gene TRBJ2-7; 9 nucleotides line up with TRBD1. Germline V gene sequence: CDR1 LNHDA, CDR2 SQIVND (reference sequence). This CDR3 region has 14 residues. V shed 4 bases and J 3 bases; nucleotides not matched to a gene: 4. The chain's CDR3 is CASSTDRGIYEQYF. The CDR3 DNA reads as TGTGCCAGTAGTACGGACAGGGGCATCTACGAGCAGTACTTC.

This clone was seen a single time. The J gene is TRBJ2-3, the V gene TRBV7-9; TRBD1 agrees at 7 bases. CDR3 size: 14 residues. V dropped 5 bases and J dropped 5; count of bases not matched to a gene: 7. Germline V gene lookup returns CDR1 SEHNR and CDR2 FQNEAQ (reference sequence). DNA for the CDR3: TGTGCCAGCAGCCGCACAGGGGCAGAAGATACGCAGTATTTT. Its protein product is CASSRTGAEDTQYF.

V usage is TRBV20-1 and J usage is TRBJ1-1; TRBD1 matches 8 bases. The CDR3 consists of 11 residues. The germline V gene encodes CDR1 DFQATT and CDR2 SNEGSKA (reference sequence). V was pared by 6 bases and J by 10 bases, with 7 bases of the junction left unmatched. CDR3 sequence (DNA): TGCAGTGCCTCGGACAGGGAATTAGCTTTCTTT. This gives the protein CSASDRELAFF.

V gene TRBV19 combines with J gene TRBJ2-7; 9 positions match TRBD1. After removal of 5 bases from V and 6 bases from J, the junction contained 8 bases not matched to a gene. Germline loops: CDR1 LNHDA, CDR2 SQIVND (reference sequence). The CDR3 loop spans 14 amino acids. The chain's CDR3 is CASSETGGMREQYF. Written as DNA, the CDR3 is TGTGCCAGTAGTGAGACAGGGGGTATGCGCGAGCAGTACTTC.

The CDR3 nucleotides read TGTGCCAGCAGTTCATACGGGGGGAGGGGGACTGAAGCTTTCTTT. Its translation: CASSSYGGRGTEAFF. The chain recombines TRBV27 with TRBJ1-1, with D tentatively TRBD1 (6 bases). Germline assignment: CDR1 MNHEY and CDR2 SMNVEV (reference sequence). The CDR3 has 15 amino acids. The ends were cut back, 4 bases at V and 5 bases at J, with 17 bases in the middle.

Concerning this clone itself: This CDR3 is also generated by other DNA sequences in the sample. V usage is TRBV5-1 and J usage is TRBJ2-1; TRBD2 matches 8 bases. CDR1 SGHRS and CDR2 YFSETQ come from the germline V gene. Trimming removed 7 bases from V and 4 bases from J; junction bases left unmatched: 7. The CDR3 is made up of 14 amino acids. The CDR3 sequence: CASSSSGGYNEQFF. DNA for the CDR3: TGCGCCAGCTCCTCCTCGGGGGGGTACAATGAGCAGTTCTTC.

The chain joins TRBV7-2 to TRBJ1-5; 8 bases agree with TRBD1. V dropped 5 bases and J dropped 9; count of bases not matched to a gene: 9. The CDR3 runs 14 residues. CDR1 is SGHTA, CDR2 FQGNSA, per germline. This CDR3 is CASSRNRGLVPQHF. Written as DNA, the CDR3 is TGTGCCAGCAGCCGTAACAGGGGGTTGGTGCCCCAGCATTTT.

This chain links TRBV27 with TRBJ2-1; 13 nucleotides line up with TRBD2. Germline-derived CDR1 and CDR2 are MNHEY and SMNVEV (reference sequence). The CDR3 has 15 residues. With V trimmed by 7 bases and J by 9 bases, 9 bases remained unmatched. DNA for the CDR3: TGTGCCAGCACCTTCGGACTAGCGGGAGTCGTTGAGCAGTTCTTC. Translating gives CASTFGLAGVVEQFF.

The chain has TRBV7-6 and TRBJ2-5; 10 bases match TRBD2. This CDR3 has 17 residues. J was trimmed by 5 bases and V by 5 bases; bases with no gene match: 14. Germline CDR1 reads SGHVS; CDR2 reads FNYEAQ. CDR3 nucleotide sequence: TGTGCCAGCAGCACCCTAGCGGGAGCCTCCCGGGGGGAGACCCAGTACTTC. Protein: CASSTLAGASRGETQYF.

The J gene is TRBJ2-6, the V gene TRBV5-1; 8 bases map to TRBD1. CDR3 length equals 18 residues. Germline V gene data show CDR1 as SGHRS and CDR2 as YFSETQ. V gave up 1 base and J gave up 0 bases; unmatched junction bases: 6. The CDR3 protein is CASSLTGTGYSGANVLTF. CDR3 nucleotide sequence: TGCGCCAGCAGCTTGACGGGGACAGGTTACTCTGGGGCCAACGTCCTGACTTTC.

This clone was seen a few times. The chain recombines TRBV6-5 with TRBJ2-7; the D gene is possibly TRBD1 (6 bases). Germline loops: CDR1 MNHEY, CDR2 SVGAGI. Trimming removed 7 bases from V and 1 base from J, with 14 bases in between. This CDR3 contains 14 residues. CDR3 sequence: CASKDRQHSYEQYF. Written as DNA, the CDR3 is TGTGCCAGCAAGGACAGACAGCATTCCTACGAGCAGTACTTC.

V and J are TRBV6-6 and TRBJ1-4; 8 bases are shared with TRBD1. The CDR3 length is 16 residues. Germline V lookup: CDR1 MNHNY, CDR2 SVGAGI (reference sequence). V was pared by 5 bases and J by 7 bases, with 12 bases of the junction left unmatched. The CDR3 loop reads CASSLPPQGATEKLFF. The CDR3 nucleotides are TGTGCCAGCAGTCTACCTCCTCAGGGGGCGACTGAAAAACTGTTTTTT.

The rearrangement joins TRBV7-9 to TRBJ2-1, with a possible D match to TRBD2 (5 bases). CDR1 is SEHNR, CDR2 FQNEAQ, per germline (reference sequence). The CDR3 is 15 amino acids. The V gene lost 5 bases and the J gene lost 5 bases, with 16 bases spanning the gap. CDR3 nucleotide sequence: TGTGCCAGCAGCCCTTTTCGGGAAAATAACAATGAGCAGTTCTTC. Protein: CASSPFRENNNEQFF.

The chain uses TRBV6-4 and TRBJ1-4, with 7 bases fitting TRBD1. J gave up 7 bases and V 6 bases, and 11 bases lay outside the gene matches. Germline V gene sequence: CDR1 MRHNA, CDR2 SNTAGT. The CDR3 runs to 15 residues. CDR3 DNA: TGTGCCAGCAGCCAACAGGGGATTGAAGGTGAAAAACTGTTTTTT. This encodes CASSQQGIEGEKLFF.

The chain combines TRBV28 with TRBJ2-7; tentative D call: TRBD2 (7 bases). Germline CDR1 reads MDHEN; CDR2 reads SYDVKM. Trimming stripped 3 bases from V and 6 bases from J, with 12 bases between. The CDR3 is 13 amino acids. The CDR3 sequence: CASSFGGQGEQYF. DNA of the CDR3: TGTGCCAGCAGTTTCGGGGGGCAGGGCGAGCAGTACTTC.

J is TRBJ2-5 and V is TRBV7-9; 12 nucleotides line up with TRBD2. The CDR3 spans 14 residues. Per the germline V gene, CDR1 is SEHNR and CDR2 is FQNEAQ (reference sequence). The V and J ends lost 3 bases and 4 bases, in that order; junction bases with no gene match: 0. The DNA for the CDR3 is TGTGCCAGCAGCTTGGGACTAGCGGGAGAGACCCAGTACTTC. Translation gives CASSLGLAGETQYF.